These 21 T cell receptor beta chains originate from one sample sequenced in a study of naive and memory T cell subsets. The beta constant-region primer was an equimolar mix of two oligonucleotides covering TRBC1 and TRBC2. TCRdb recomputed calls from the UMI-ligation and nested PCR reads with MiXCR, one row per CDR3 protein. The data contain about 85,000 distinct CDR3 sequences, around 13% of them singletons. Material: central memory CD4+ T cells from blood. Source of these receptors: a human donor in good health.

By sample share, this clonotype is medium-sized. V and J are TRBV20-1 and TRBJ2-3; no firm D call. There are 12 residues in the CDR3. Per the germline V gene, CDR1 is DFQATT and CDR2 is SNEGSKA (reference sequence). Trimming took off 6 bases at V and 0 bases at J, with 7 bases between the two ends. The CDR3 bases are TGCAGTGCGTTGGGAAGCACAGATACGCAGTATTTT. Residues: CSALGSTDTQYF.

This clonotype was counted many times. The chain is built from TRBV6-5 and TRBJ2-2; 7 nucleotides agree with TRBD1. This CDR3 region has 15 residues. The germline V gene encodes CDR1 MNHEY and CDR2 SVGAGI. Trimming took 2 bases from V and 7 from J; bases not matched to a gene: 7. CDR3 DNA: TGTGCCAGCAGTTACACGGGACAGTACGGCGGGGAGCTGTTTTTT. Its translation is CASSYTGQYGGELFF.

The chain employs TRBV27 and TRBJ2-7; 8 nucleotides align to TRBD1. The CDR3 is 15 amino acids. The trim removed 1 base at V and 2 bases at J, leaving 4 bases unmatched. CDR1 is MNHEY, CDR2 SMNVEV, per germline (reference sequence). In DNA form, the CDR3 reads TGTGCCAGCAGTTTATTAGGGACAGGAACCTACGAGCAGTACTTC. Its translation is CASSLLGTGTYEQYF.

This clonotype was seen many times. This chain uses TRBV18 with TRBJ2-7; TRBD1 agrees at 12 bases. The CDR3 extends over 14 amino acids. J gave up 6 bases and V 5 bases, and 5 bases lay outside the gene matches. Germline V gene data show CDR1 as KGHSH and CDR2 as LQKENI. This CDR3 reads CASSAGQGAPEQYF. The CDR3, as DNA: TGTGCCAGCTCAGCGGGACAGGGGGCTCCCGAGCAGTACTTC.

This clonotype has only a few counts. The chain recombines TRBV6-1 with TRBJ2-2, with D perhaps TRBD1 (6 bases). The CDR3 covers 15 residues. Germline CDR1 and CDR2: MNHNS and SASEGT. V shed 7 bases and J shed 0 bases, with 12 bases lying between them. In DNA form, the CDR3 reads TGTGCCAGCAAGGGCGGACAGACGAACACCGGGGAGCTGTTTTTT. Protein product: CASKGGQTNTGELFF.

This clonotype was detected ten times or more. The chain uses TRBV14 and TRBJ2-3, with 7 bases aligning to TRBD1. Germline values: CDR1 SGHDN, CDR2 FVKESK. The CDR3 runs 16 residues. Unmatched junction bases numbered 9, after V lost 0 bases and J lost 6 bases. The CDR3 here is CASSQDRGSRTDTQYF. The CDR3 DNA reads TGTGCCAGCAGCCAAGACAGGGGGTCTCGGACGGATACGCAGTATTTT. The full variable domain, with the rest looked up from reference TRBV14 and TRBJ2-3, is EAGVTQFPSHSVIEKGQTVTLRCDPISGHDNLYWYRRVMGKEIKFLLHFVKESKQDESGMPNNRFLAERTGGTYSTLKVQPAELEDSGVYFCASSQDRGSRTDTQYFGPGTRLTVL.

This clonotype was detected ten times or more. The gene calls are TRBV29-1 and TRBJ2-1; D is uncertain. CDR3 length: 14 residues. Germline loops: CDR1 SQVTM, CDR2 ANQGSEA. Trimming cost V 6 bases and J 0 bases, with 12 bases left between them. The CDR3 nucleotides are TGCAGCGTCGCCCTAGTGAGCTCCTACAATGAGCAGTTCTTC. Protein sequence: CSVALVSSYNEQFF.

The CDR3, as DNA: TGTGCCAGCAGTAGAGACACGGGATCACCCCTCCACTTT. Protein product: CASSRDTGSPLHF. This chain uses TRBV6-2 or TRBV6-3 with TRBJ1-6; D call uncertain. This CDR3 has 13 amino acids. The V and J ends lost 5 bases and 10 bases respectively, with 12 bases between them. Germline V gives CDR1 MNHEY, CDR2 SVGEGT.

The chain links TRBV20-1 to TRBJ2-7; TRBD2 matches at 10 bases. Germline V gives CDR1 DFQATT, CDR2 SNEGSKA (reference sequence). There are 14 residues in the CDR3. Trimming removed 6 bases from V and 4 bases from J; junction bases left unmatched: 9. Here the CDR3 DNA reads TGCAGTGCCCCGCGGTCTAGCGGGAGTTACGAGCAGTACTTC. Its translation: CSAPRSSGSYEQYF.

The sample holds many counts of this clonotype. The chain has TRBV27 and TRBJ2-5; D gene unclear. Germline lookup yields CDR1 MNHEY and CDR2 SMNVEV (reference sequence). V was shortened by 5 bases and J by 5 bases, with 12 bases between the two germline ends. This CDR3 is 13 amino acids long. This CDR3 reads CASSGRVEETQYF. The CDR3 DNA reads TGTGCCAGCAGTGGAAGGGTCGAGGAGACCCAGTACTTC.

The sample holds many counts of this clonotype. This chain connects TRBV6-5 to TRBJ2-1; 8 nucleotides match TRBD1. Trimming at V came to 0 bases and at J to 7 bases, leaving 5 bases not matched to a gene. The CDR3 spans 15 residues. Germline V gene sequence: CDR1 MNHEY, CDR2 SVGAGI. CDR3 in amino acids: CASSYSNRGNNEQFF. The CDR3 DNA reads TGTGCCAGCAGTTACTCGAACAGGGGGAATAATGAGCAGTTCTTC.

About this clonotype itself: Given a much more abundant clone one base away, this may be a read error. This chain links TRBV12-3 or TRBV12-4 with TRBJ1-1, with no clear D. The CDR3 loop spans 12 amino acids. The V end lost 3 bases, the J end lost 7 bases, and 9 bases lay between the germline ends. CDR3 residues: CASSFCGSEAFF. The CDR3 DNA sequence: TGTGCCAGCAGTTTTTGCGGAAGTGAAGCTTTCTTT.

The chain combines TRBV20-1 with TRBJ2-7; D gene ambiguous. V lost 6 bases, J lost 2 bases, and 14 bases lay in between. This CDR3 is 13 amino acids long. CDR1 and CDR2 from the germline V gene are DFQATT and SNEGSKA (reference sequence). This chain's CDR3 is CSAARGRAYEQYF. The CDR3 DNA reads TGCAGTGCCGCACGAGGCCGTGCCTACGAGCAGTACTTC.

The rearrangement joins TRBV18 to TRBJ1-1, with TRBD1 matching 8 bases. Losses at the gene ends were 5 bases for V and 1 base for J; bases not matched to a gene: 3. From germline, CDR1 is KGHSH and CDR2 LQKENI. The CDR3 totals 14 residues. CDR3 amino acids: CASSFGQGNTEAFF. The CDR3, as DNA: TGTGCCAGCTCATTCGGACAGGGGAACACTGAAGCTTTCTTT. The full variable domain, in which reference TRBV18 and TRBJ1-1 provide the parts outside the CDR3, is NAGVMQNPRHLVRRRGQEARLRCSPMKGHSHVYWYRQLPEEGLKFMVYLQKENIIDESGMPKERFSAEFPKEGPSILRIQQVVRGDSAAYFCASSFGQGNTEAFFGQGTRLTVV.

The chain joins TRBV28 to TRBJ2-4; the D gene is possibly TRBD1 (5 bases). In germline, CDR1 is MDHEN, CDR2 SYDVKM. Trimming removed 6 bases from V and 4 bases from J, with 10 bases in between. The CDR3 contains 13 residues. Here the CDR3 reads CASRPPGKNIQYF. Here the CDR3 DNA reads TGTGCCAGCAGACCACCAGGGAAAAACATTCAGTACTTC. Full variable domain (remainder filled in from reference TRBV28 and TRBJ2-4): DVKVTQSSRYLVKRTGEKVFLECVQDMDHENMFWYRQDPGLGLRLIYFSYDVKMKEKGDIPEGYSVSREKKERFSLILESASTNQTSMYLCASRPPGKNIQYFGAGTRLSVL.

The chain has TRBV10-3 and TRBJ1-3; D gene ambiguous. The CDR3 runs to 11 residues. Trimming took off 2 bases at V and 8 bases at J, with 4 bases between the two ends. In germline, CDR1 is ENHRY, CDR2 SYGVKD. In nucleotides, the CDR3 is TGTGCCATCAGTGAGGGACACACCATATATTTT. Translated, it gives CAISEGHTIYF.

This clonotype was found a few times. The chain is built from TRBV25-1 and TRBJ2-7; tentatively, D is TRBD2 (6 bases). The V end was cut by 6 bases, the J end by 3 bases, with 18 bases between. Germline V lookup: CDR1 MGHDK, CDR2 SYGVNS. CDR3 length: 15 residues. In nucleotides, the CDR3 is TGTGCCAGCAGGAAAGGATCGGCGGGGAGCTACGAGCAGTACTTC. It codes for CASRKGSAGSYEQYF.

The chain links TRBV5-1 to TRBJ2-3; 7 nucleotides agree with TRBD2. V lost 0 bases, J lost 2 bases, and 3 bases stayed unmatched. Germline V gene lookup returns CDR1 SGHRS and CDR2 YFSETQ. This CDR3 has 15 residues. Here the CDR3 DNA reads TGCGCCAGCAGCTTGGAGGGACTACCCACAGATACGCAGTATTTT. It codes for CASSLEGLPTDTQYF.

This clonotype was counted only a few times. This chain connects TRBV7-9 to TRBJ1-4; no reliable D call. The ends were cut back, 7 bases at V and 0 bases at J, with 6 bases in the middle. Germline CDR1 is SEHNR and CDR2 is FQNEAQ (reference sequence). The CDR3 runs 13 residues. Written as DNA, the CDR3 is TGTGCCAGCACCGTTGCAACTAATGAAAAACTGTTTTTT. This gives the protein CASTVATNEKLFF. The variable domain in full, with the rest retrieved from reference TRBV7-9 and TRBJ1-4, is DTGVSQNPRHKITKRGQNVTFRCDPISEHNRLYWYRQTLGQGPEFLTYFQNEAQLEKSRLLSDRFSAERPKGSFSTLEIQRTEQGDSAMYLCASTVATNEKLFFGSGTQLSVL.

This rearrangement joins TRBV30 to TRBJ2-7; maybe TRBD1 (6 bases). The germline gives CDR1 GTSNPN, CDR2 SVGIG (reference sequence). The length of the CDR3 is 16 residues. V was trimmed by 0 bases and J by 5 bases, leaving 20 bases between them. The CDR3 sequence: CAWSVSGWQGNHEQYF. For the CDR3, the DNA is TGTGCCTGGAGTGTATCGGGGTGGCAGGGGAACCACGAGCAGTACTTC.

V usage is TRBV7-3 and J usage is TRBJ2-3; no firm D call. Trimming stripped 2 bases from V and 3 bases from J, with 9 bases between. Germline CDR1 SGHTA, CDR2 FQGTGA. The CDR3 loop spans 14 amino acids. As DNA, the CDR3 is TGTGCCAGCAGCTTAGGGTTCGGAACAGATACGCAGTATTTT. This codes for CASSLGFGTDTQYF.